The 25 T cell receptor beta chains reported below all come from one sample, sequenced in a study of blood T cell repertoires in COVID-19. Assay: immunoSEQ multiplex PCR; the TCRdb copy retains only in-frame clones and omits some. The table shows approximately 74,000 clones, with approximately 88% occurring only once. The source material was peripheral blood. The receptor set was obtained from an elderly man with active or convalescent COVID-19.

CDR3 loop: CASSIGLRLIKNIQYF. The CDR3 DNA reads TGTGCCAGTAGTATAGGGCTCAGATTAATCAAAAACATTCAGTACTTC. This chain links TRBV19 with TRBJ2-4; D is unresolved. In germline, CDR1 is LNHDA, CDR2 SQIVND (reference sequence). V was pared by 1 base and J by 3 bases, with 13 bases between. The CDR3 is 16 residues long.

The CDR3 sequence is CASRAGTSVYNEQFF. The CDR3 DNA follows: TGCGCCAGCAGAGCCGGGACTAGCGTTTACAATGAGCAGTTCTTC. The chain recombines TRBV5-1 with TRBJ2-1; 10 positions agree with TRBD2. V gave up 5 bases and J gave up 4 bases; unmatched junction bases: 6. Per the germline V gene, CDR1 is SGHRS and CDR2 is YFSETQ. This CDR3 is 15 amino acids long.

This clone has just one count. The J gene is TRBJ1-3, the V gene TRBV5-1; possibly TRBD1 for D (6 bases). Germline V gene sequence: CDR1 SGHRS, CDR2 YFSETQ. Trimming removed 3 bases at V and 0 bases at J, with 10 bases between. This CDR3 has 15 amino acids. The CDR3: CASSWQGSSGNTIYF. For the CDR3, the DNA is TGCGCCAGCAGCTGGCAGGGGAGCTCTGGAAACACCATATATTTT.

The J gene is TRBJ2-7, the V gene TRBV5-1; 11 bases line up with TRBD1. Germline assignment: CDR1 SGHRS and CDR2 YFSETQ. Unmatched junction bases numbered 12, after V lost 4 bases and J lost 0 bases. This CDR3 comprises 18 residues. The CDR3: CASSKTGPGTGGSYEQYF. The CDR3 nucleotides read TGCGCCAGCAGCAAGACGGGGCCCGGGACAGGGGGCTCCTACGAGCAGTACTTC.

The genes are TRBV2 and TRBJ1-1; weak D call: TRBD1 (5 bases). Per germline, CDR1 SNHLY and CDR2 FYNNEI. V was clipped by 1 base and J by 5 bases, with 8 bases between them. This CDR3 has 13 residues. The CDR3 nucleotides read TGTGCCAGCAGTGAAGAGGGGTGGACTGAAGCTTTCTTT. Translating it yields CASSEEGWTEAFF.

The chain couples TRBV2 to TRBJ2-4; 8 nucleotides align to TRBD1. V lost 1 base to trimming and J lost 0 bases; unmatched junction nucleotides: 11. Germline-derived CDR1 and CDR2 are SNHLY and FYNNEI. CDR3 length: 19 residues. This CDR3 is CASSEGWAGGGQAKNIQYF. The CDR3, as DNA: TGTGCCAGCAGTGAAGGGTGGGCAGGGGGCGGTCAAGCCAAAAACATTCAGTACTTC.

V and J are TRBV5-5 and TRBJ2-3; D is perhaps TRBD2 (5 bases). This CDR3 has 14 residues. Per germline, CDR1 SGHKS and CDR2 YYEKEE (reference sequence). Between the trimmed V and J ends, which lost 3 bases and 2 bases, there was a span of 10 bases. The CDR3: CASSSVGVTDTQYF. The CDR3 DNA follows: TGTGCCAGCAGCTCGGTCGGGGTCACAGATACGCAGTATTTT.

This chain uses TRBV9 with TRBJ2-3; 8 nucleotides match TRBD2. The junction had 2 bases not matched to a gene; V was cut back by 0 bases and J by 5 bases. CDR3 length: 14 amino acids. Germline loops: CDR1 SGDLS, CDR2 YYNGEE. CDR3 residues: CASSVGLAGDTQYF. CDR3 sequence (DNA): TGTGCCAGCAGCGTAGGGCTAGCGGGAGATACGCAGTATTTT.

This chain links TRBV7-2 with TRBJ2-5, with D possibly TRBD2 on 6 matching bases. Germline V gene data show CDR1 as SGHTA and CDR2 as FQGNSA. V was cut by 6 bases and J by 1 base, with 12 bases left in between. This CDR3 contains 14 residues. The CDR3 nucleotides read TGTGCCAGCAGTACACTAGCTTTCCAAGAGACCCAGTACTTC. It encodes CASSTLAFQETQYF.

V is TRBV7-8 and J is TRBJ2-2, with a weak D call TRBD1 (6 bases). CDR3 length: 15 amino acids. CDR1 SGHVS and CDR2 FQNEAQ come from the germline V gene. Deletions cut 5 bases from V and 3 bases from J, with 13 bases between. The CDR3 DNA reads as TGTGCCAGCAGCCCCCCCGGACAGTACACCGGGGAGCTGTTTTTT. It yields the protein CASSPPGQYTGELFF.

This rearrangement joins TRBV5-4 to TRBJ2-7; weak D call: TRBD1 (6 bases). V dropped 2 bases and J dropped 2 bases, with 17 bases sitting between them. Germline CDR1 and CDR2: SGHNT and YYREEE (reference sequence). CDR3 length: 16 residues. The CDR3 here is CASSLGITTGPYEQYF. The DNA of the CDR3 is TGTGCCAGCAGCTTAGGAATAACGACAGGACCCTACGAGCAGTACTTC.

This CDR3 is CARIRDSSYEQYF. As DNA, the CDR3 is TGTGCCCGGATCCGGGACAGTTCCTACGAGCAGTACTTC. J is TRBJ2-7 and V is TRBV11-2, with 7 bases identical to TRBD1. This CDR3 has 13 residues. Germline CDR1 is SGHAT and CDR2 is FQNNGV. J gave up 1 base and V 11 bases, and 8 bases lay outside the gene matches. The full variable domain, in which reference TRBV11-2 and TRBJ2-7 provide the parts outside the CDR3, is EAGVAQSPRYKIIEKRQSVAFWCNPISGHATLYWYQQILGQGPKLLIQFQNNGVVDDSQLPKDRFSAERLKGVDSTLKIQPAKLEDSAVYLCARIRDSSYEQYFGPGTRLTVT.

The chain recombines TRBV11-3 with TRBJ2-1; 10 bases agree with TRBD1. The germline V gene encodes CDR1 SGHNT and CDR2 YENEEA. V shed 5 bases and J 5 bases; nucleotides not matched to a gene: 9. CDR3 length equals 16 residues. CDR3 protein: CASSPGDRGLHNEQFF. CDR3 sequence (DNA): TGTGCCAGCAGCCCCGGAGACAGGGGGCTTCACAATGAGCAGTTCTTC. Filled out from reference TRBV11-3 and TRBJ2-1, the complete variable domain reads EAGVVQSPRYKIIEKKQPVAFWCNPISGHNTLYWYLQNLGQGPELLIRYENEEAVDDSQLPKDRFSAERLKGVDSTLKIQPAELGDSAVYLCASSPGDRGLHNEQFFGPGTRLTVL.

The V and J genes are TRBV4-3 and TRBJ2-1, with 9 nucleotides matching TRBD2. The junction had 6 bases not matched to a gene; V was cut back by 4 bases and J by 8 bases. Looked up from germline, CDR1 is LGHNA and CDR2 is YSLEER. The CDR3 has 14 amino acids. As DNA, the CDR3 is TGCGCCAGCAGCCTGGGACTAGCTGCTTATGAGCAGTTCTTC. Translating it yields CASSLGLAAYEQFF.

The V gene is TRBV7-2, the J gene TRBJ2-2, with a weak D call TRBD2 (6 bases). The CDR3 sequence is 15 residues long. Germline CDR1 reads SGHTA; CDR2 reads FQGNSA. V was cut by 4 bases and J by 7 bases, with 16 bases left in between. Here the CDR3 reads CASSSRGTSSGELFF. The CDR3 nucleotides read TGTGCCAGCAGCTCCCGCGGGACCAGCAGCGGGGAGCTGTTTTTT. The entire variable domain, with the rest obtained from reference TRBV7-2 and TRBJ2-2, is as follows: GAGVSQSPSNKVTEKGKDVELRCDPISGHTALYWYRQSLGQGLEFLIYFQGNSAPDKSGLPSDRFSAERTGGSVSTLTIQRTQQEDSAVYLCASSSRGTSSGELFFGEGSRLTVL.

The chain employs TRBV29-1 and TRBJ1-2; D may be TRBD1 (5 bases). Germline CDR1 and CDR2: SQVTM and ANQGSEA. V lost 2 bases and J lost 8, with 12 bases in between. The CDR3 is made up of 12 amino acids. The CDR3 DNA sequence: TGCAGCGTTGAAATGGCAGGGAACGGCTACACCTTC. This sequence encodes CSVEMAGNGYTF.

The chain recombines TRBV29-1 with TRBJ1-2, with 8 bases identical to TRBD1. With V trimmed by 0 bases and J by 6 bases, 12 bases remained unmatched. Germline V gene sequence: CDR1 SQVTM, CDR2 ANQGSEA. CDR3 length equals 16 residues. Here the CDR3 reads CSVEEGDRGSSNGYTF. The CDR3 DNA sequence: TGCAGCGTTGAAGAAGGTGACAGGGGAAGCTCGAATGGCTACACCTTC.

This clone was counted a single time. The chain recombines TRBV20-1 with TRBJ2-3; D is possibly TRBD2 (6 bases). Germline V CDR1 and CDR2: DFQATT, SNEGSKA (reference sequence). This CDR3 spans 14 amino acids. The V end was cut by 3 bases, the J end by 0 bases, with 10 bases between. The CDR3 reads CSASSGTSTDTQYF. DNA of the CDR3: TGCAGTGCTAGTAGCGGAACTAGCACAGATACGCAGTATTTT.

The chain recombines TRBV6-1 with TRBJ1-5; tentative D call: TRBD1 (6 bases). CDR3 length: 15 amino acids. CDR1 MNHNS and CDR2 SASEGT come from the germline V gene. V shed 3 bases and J shed 4 bases, with 13 bases lying between them. CDR3: CASSDYQGLNQPQHF. The CDR3 nucleotides read TGTGCCAGCAGTGATTATCAGGGGTTGAATCAGCCCCAGCATTTT.

This chain uses TRBV19 with TRBJ2-3, with TRBD2 identical over 8 bases. The ends lost 7 bases at V and 5 bases at J; junction bases unmatched: 14. The CDR3 has 16 amino acids. Germline V CDR1 and CDR2: LNHDA, SQIVND (reference sequence). DNA for the CDR3: TGTGCCAGTACCTATCGGACTAGCCCGGACGTAGATACGCAGTATTTT. It encodes CASTYRTSPDVDTQYF.

This chain joins TRBV9 and TRBJ2-5; 10 bases map to TRBD2. V lost 3 bases to trimming and J lost 7 bases; unmatched junction nucleotides: 12. CDR3 length equals 16 residues. In germline, CDR1 is SGDLS, CDR2 YYNGEE. CDR3 sequence: CASSAGDSGRLATQYF. The CDR3, as DNA: TGTGCCAGCAGCGCCGGGGATAGCGGGAGGTTGGCGACCCAGTACTTC.

DNA of the CDR3: TGTGCCAGCAGCCGGGACAGGGTCGGCTACACCTTC. Its protein product is CASSRDRVGYTF. This chain uses TRBV7-2 with TRBJ1-2; 9 nucleotides line up with TRBD1. Trimming took 5 bases from V and 8 from J; bases not matched to a gene: 3. Germline CDR1 SGHTA, CDR2 FQGNSA. This CDR3 has 12 residues.

The DNA of the CDR3 is TGTGCCTGGAGTGTCAACAGGGGGCCGGGCACTGAAGCTTTCTTT. Its translation is CAWSVNRGPGTEAFF. V is TRBV30 and J is TRBJ1-1; TRBD1 aligns across 9 bases. The V gene end was trimmed by 0 bases and the J gene end by 4 bases; junction bases not matched to a gene: 6. The germline CDR1 and CDR2 sequences are GTSNPN and SVGIG (reference sequence). The length of the CDR3 is 15 residues.

This rearrangement joins TRBV6-5 to TRBJ2-7, with no clear D. V was shortened by 7 bases and J by 2 bases, with 15 bases between the two germline ends. Germline CDR1 and CDR2: MNHEY and SVGAGI. This CDR3 has 14 residues. CDR3 DNA sequence: TGTGCCAGCAAGCGTTCGGCTTCAGCCTACGAGCAGTACTTC. It codes for CASKRSASAYEQYF.

The genes are TRBV7-2 and TRBJ2-1, with 8 bases aligning to TRBD2. There are 16 residues in the CDR3. J was trimmed by 1 base and V by 3 bases; bases with no gene match: 5. The germline CDR1 and CDR2 sequences are SGHTA and FQGNSA. The CDR3 sequence is CASSFPGGPSYNEQFF. CDR3 DNA: TGTGCCAGCAGCTTCCCGGGGGGGCCATCCTACAATGAGCAGTTCTTC. Full variable domain (rest looked up from reference TRBV7-2 and TRBJ2-1): GAGVSQSPSNKVTEKGKDVELRCDPISGHTALYWYRQSLGQGLEFLIYFQGNSAPDKSGLPSDRFSAERTGGSVSTLTIQRTQQEDSAVYLCASSFPGGPSYNEQFFGPGTRLTVL.